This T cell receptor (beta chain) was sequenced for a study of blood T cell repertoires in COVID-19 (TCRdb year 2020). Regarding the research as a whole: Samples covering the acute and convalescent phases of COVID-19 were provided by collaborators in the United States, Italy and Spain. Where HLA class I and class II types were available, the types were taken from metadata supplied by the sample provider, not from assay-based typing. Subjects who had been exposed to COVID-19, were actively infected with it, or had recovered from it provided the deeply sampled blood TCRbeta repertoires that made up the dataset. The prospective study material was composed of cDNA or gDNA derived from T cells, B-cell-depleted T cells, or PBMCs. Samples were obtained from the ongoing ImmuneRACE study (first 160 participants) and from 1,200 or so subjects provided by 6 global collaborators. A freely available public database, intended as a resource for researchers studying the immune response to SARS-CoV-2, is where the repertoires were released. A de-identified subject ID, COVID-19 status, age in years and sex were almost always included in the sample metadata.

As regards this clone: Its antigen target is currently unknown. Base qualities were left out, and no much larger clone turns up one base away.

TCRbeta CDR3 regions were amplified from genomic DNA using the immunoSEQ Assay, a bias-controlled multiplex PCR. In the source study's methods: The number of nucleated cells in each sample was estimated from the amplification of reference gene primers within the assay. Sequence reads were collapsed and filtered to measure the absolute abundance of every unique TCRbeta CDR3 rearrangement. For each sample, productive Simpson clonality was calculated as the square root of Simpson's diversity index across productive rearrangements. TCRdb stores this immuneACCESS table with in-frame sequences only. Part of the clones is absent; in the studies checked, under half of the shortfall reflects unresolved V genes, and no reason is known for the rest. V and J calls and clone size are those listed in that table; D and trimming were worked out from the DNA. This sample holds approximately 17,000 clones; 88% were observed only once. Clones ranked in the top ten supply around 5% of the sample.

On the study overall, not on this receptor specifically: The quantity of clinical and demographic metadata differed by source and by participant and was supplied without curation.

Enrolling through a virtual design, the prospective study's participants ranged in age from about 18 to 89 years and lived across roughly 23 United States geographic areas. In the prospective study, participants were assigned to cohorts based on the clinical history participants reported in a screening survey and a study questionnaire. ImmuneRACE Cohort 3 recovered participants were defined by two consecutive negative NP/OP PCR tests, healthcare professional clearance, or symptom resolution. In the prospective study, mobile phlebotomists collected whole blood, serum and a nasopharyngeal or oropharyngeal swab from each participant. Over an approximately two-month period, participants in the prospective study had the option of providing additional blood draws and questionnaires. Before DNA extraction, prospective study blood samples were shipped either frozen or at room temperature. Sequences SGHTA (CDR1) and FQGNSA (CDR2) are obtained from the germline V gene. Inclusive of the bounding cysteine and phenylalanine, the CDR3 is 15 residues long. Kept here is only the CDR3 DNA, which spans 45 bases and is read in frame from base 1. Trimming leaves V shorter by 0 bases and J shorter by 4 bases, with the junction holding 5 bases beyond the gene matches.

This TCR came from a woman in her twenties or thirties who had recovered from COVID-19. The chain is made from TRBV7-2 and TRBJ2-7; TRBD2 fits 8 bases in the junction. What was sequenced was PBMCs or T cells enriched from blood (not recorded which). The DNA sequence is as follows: TGTGCCAGCAGCTTAGCGCCGGGGGGGCTGTACGAGCAGTACTTC. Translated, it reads CASSLAPGGLYEQYF.